This T cell receptor beta chain appears in the sequencing data of a study of blood T cell repertoires in COVID-19. Study-level background: Spain, Italy and the United States supplied samples that represented acute and convalescent COVID-19.

The CDR3 extends over 15 amino acids. V lost 7 bases, J lost 1 base, and 16 bases lay in between. Germline CDR1 reads SGHVS; CDR2 reads FQNEAQ. Original processing methods: The authors estimated nucleated cell counts from reference gene primer amplification. The table came from immunoSEQ multiplex PCR; TCRdb's copy has only in-frame clones and leaves some out. Clonal size and the V and J genes are those of that table, whereas D and trimming came from the DNA. The sample holds under 200,000 clones, about 87% seen once. Sequencing was carried out using peripheral blood. The clonotype was recovered from a man younger than 35 with active or convalescent COVID-19. The gene calls are TRBV7-8 and TRBJ2-5; D gene ambiguous. CDR3 loop: CASKQVGSLQETQYF. CDR3 DNA: TGTGCCAGCAAACAAGTGGGCAGCCTCCAAGAGACCCAGTACTTC.